This is a list of T cell receptor beta chains from one sample in a study of blood T cell repertoires in COVID-19. Assay used: immunoSEQ multiplex PCR; TCRdb lists only in-frame clones, some missing. The sample holds a few hundred thousand clones, roughly 80% seen once. The sample was peripheral blood. The receptors stem from a person aged 70 to 79 with COVID-19, enrolled during active disease. The CDR3 runs from the conserved cysteine through the conserved F or W. A D gene is named only where the DNA matches it firmly. Only part of the rows carry a size: once, few, many, or a class if the clone is expanded.

CDR3 protein	CDR3 DNA	V gene	D gene	CDR3 length	clone size	J gene
CASSLSTSPLYNEQFF	TGTGCCAGCAGTTTATCGACTAGCCCGCTTTACAATGAGCAGTTCTTC	TRBV6-6	TRBD2	16	once	TRBJ2-1
CASSQIRQAHGTGELFF	TGTGCCAGCAGCCAAATCAGACAGGCGCATGGTACCGGGGAGCTGTTTTTT	TRBV14	NA	17	NA	TRBJ2-2
CASGLGLNREETQYF	TGTGCTAGTGGTTTGGGGCTTAACAGGGAAGAGACCCAGTACTTC	TRBV12-5	NA	15	NA	TRBJ2-5
CASSLRQMNGNTIYF	TGTGCCAGCAGCTTGAGACAGATGAATGGAAACACCATATATTTT	TRBV11-2	NA	15	NA	TRBJ1-3
CASSLGLAPTYEQYF	TGTGCCAGCAGCCTGGGACTAGCGCCGACCTACGAGCAGTACTTC	TRBV7-7	TRBD2	15	few	TRBJ2-7
CASSPLQGGRYYEQYF	TGTGCCAGCTCACCCTTACAGGGAGGGAGATACTACGAGCAGTACTTC	TRBV18	NA	16	NA	TRBJ2-7
CASYYGLAGEDEQFF	TGTGCCAGCTACTACGGACTAGCGGGAGAGGATGAGCAGTTCTTC	TRBV2	TRBD2	15	NA	TRBJ2-1
CASSKGTGRTDTQYF	TGTGCCAGCAGTAAAGGGACAGGTCGTACAGATACGCAGTATTTT	TRBV6-6	TRBD1	15	NA	TRBJ2-3
CASSTPGTASYNEQFF	TGTGCCAGTAGTACTCCCGGGACAGCCTCCTACAATGAGCAGTTCTTC	TRBV19	TRBD1	16	NA	TRBJ2-1
CASTSPRSYEQYF	TGTGCCAGTACATCCCCGCGTTCCTACGAGCAGTACTTC	TRBV19	NA	13	NA	TRBJ2-7
CASSSRDTGREEKLFF	TGTGCCAGCAGCTCCAGGGACACAGGGAGGGAGGAAAAACTGTTTTTT	TRBV11-2	NA	16	NA	TRBJ1-4
CASSLVAAGELFF	TGTGCCAGCAGCTTGGTTGCGGCCGGGGAGCTGTTTTTT	TRBV5-4	NA	13	NA	TRBJ2-2
CASSLSQGSQPQHF	TGTGCCAGCAGTTTAAGCCAGGGGAGTCAGCCCCAGCATTTT	TRBV27	NA	14	NA	TRBJ1-5
CASSQVLQGDSPLHF	TGTGCCAGCAGCCAAGTGTTACAGGGTGATTCACCCCTCCACTTT	TRBV3-1/TRBV3-2	NA	15	NA	TRBJ1-6
CASSLRTGNQETQYF	TGTGCCAGCAGCCTAAGGACAGGGAACCAAGAGACCCAGTACTTC	TRBV7-9	TRBD1	15	NA	TRBJ2-5
CASSYLQTEPSGNTIYF	TGTGCCAGCAGCTACCTACAGACAGAGCCCTCTGGAAACACCATATATTTT	TRBV3-1/TRBV3-2	NA	17	NA	TRBJ1-3
CSARAGQGLQPQHF	TGCAGTGCTCGTGCGGGACAGGGGCTGCAGCCCCAGCATTTT	TRBV20-1	TRBD1	14	NA	TRBJ1-5
CASSLGWGENEKLFF	TGTGCCAGCAGCTTAGGTTGGGGGGAGAATGAAAAACTGTTTTTT	TRBV7-9	NA	15	NA	TRBJ1-4
CATSRDGAGGREQYF	TGTGCCACCAGCAGAGACGGGGCGGGGGGCCGCGAGCAGTACTTC	TRBV15	TRBD2	15	NA	TRBJ2-7
CASSPRQASYEQYF	TGTGCCAGCAGCCCCCGACAGGCCTCCTACGAGCAGTACTTC	TRBV27	NA	14	NA	TRBJ2-7
CASSGVTQETQYF	TGTGCCAGCAGTGGGGTGACACAAGAGACCCAGTACTTC	TRBV2	NA	13	once	TRBJ2-5
CASSVRRDTSGNTIYF	TGTGCCAGCTCAGTTAGACGGGACACCTCTGGAAACACCATATATTTT	TRBV18	NA	16	NA	TRBJ1-3
CASSAGTGNNSPLHF	TGCGCCAGCAGCGCCGGGACAGGGAATAATTCACCCCTCCACTTT	TRBV5-1	TRBD1	15	few	TRBJ1-6
CASKGIYEQYF	TGTGCCAGTAAGGGGATTTACGAGCAGTACTTC	TRBV19	NA	11	once	TRBJ2-7
CASSQDHRGNTEAFF	TGCGCCAGCAGCCAAGACCACAGGGGCAACACTGAAGCTTTCTTT	TRBV4-1	TRBD1	15	NA	TRBJ1-1
CASRNSGQAEKLFF	TGTGCCAGCAGGAATTCTGGACAGGCTGAAAAACTGTTTTTT	TRBV27	TRBD1	14	few	TRBJ1-4
CASGENRGYNSPLHF	TGTGCCAGCGGCGAGAACAGGGGCTATAATTCACCCCTCCACTTT	TRBV7-2	TRBD1	15	NA	TRBJ1-6
CASSRTGGNEKLFF	TGTGCCAGCTCAAGAACAGGGGGGAATGAAAAACTGTTTTTT	TRBV28	TRBD1	14	few	TRBJ1-4
CASSAHGTSGKSDTQYF	TGTGCCAGCAGTGCACATGGGACTAGCGGGAAATCAGATACGCAGTATTTT	TRBV6-1	TRBD2	17	NA	TRBJ2-3
CSVDGQGLEQYF	TGCAGCGTTGATGGGCAGGGGTTGGAGCAGTACTTC	TRBV29-1	NA	12	NA	TRBJ2-7
CASSTRTGQVYYNEQFF	TGTGCCAGCAGCACAAGAACGGGACAGGTCTACTACAATGAGCAGTTCTTC	TRBV7-2	TRBD1	17	NA	TRBJ2-1
CATSEPGLAGAVYNEQFF	TGTGCCACCAGTGAGCCGGGACTAGCGGGAGCTGTCTACAATGAGCAGTTCTTC	TRBV24-1	TRBD2	18	NA	TRBJ2-1
CASSPILGDNEQYF	TGTGCCAGCAGTCCAATACTGGGGGACAACGAGCAGTACTTC	TRBV6-5	NA	14	NA	TRBJ2-7
CATSARGNTEAFF	TGTGCCACCAGTGCAAGAGGAAACACTGAAGCTTTCTTT	TRBV24-1	NA	13	NA	TRBJ1-1
CASSLDFTVNSPLHF	TGTGCCAGCAGCTTAGATTTTACGGTGAATTCACCCCTCCACTTT	TRBV7-6	NA	15	NA	TRBJ1-6
CASSPLYEQYF	TGTGCCAGCAGCCCCTTATACGAGCAGTACTTC	TRBV7-8	NA	11	NA	TRBJ2-7
CASSQAQNTEAFF	TGTGCCAGCTCACAAGCCCAGAACACTGAAGCTTTCTTT	TRBV18	NA	13	NA	TRBJ1-1
CASSLDSSNQPQHF	TGTGCCAGCAGCTTGGATAGTAGCAATCAGCCCCAGCATTTT	TRBV5-5	NA	14	NA	TRBJ1-5
CASSSDLAGAGDTQYF	TGTGCCAGCAGCTCGGACCTAGCGGGAGCGGGAGATACGCAGTATTTT	TRBV7-8	TRBD2	16	NA	TRBJ2-3
CASRPGTAINQPQHF	TGTGCCAGCAGGCCCGGGACAGCCATCAATCAGCCCCAGCATTTT	TRBV2	TRBD1	15	NA	TRBJ1-5
CASSRDSPATNEKLFF	TGTGCCAGCTCACGGGACAGCCCTGCAACTAATGAAAAACTGTTTTTT	TRBV18	TRBD1	16	once	TRBJ1-4
CSAMDRSQHF	TGCAGTGCTATGGACAGGAGCCAGCATTTT	TRBV20-1	TRBD1	10	NA	TRBJ1-5